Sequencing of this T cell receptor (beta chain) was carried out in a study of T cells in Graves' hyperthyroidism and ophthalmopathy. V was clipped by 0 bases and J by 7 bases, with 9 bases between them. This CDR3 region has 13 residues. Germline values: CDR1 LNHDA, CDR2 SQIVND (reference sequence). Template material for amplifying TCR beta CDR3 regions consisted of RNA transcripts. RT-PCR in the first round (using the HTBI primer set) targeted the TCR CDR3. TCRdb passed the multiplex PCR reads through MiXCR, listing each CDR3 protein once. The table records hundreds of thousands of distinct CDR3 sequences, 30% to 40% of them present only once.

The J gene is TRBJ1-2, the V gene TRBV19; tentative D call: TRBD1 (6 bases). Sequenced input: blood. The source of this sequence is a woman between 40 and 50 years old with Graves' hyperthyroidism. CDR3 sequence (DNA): TGTGCCAGTAGTATAGATCGGGGGGCTGGCTACACCTTC. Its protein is CASSIDRGAGYTF.